Given below is one T cell receptor beta chain in context. One entry per CDR3 protein results from TCRdb running MiXCR on the 5' RACE reads. The data contain 1.5 million to 2 million distinct CDR3 sequences, roughly a third of them singletons. This CDR3 is 15 amino acids long. Germline V gene lookup returns CDR1 SQVTM and CDR2 ANQGSEA. Trimming took off 1 base at V and 0 bases at J, with 9 bases between the two ends. These data come from a study of identical twins. The receptor was isolated from a newborn girl in good health. The chain employs TRBV29-1 and TRBJ1-4, with D hard to call. The sequenced sample was cord blood. This CDR3 reads CSVEGGVATNEKLFF. The CDR3, as DNA: TGCAGCGTTGAAGGGGGAGTAGCAACTAATGAAAAACTGTTTTTT.